This T cell receptor (beta chain) was sequenced for a study of blood T cell repertoires in COVID-19. About the research overall: The study drew acute and convalescent COVID-19 samples from the United States, Italy and Spain. Sample material is recorded as cDNA or gDNA derived from T cells, B-cell-depleted T cells, or PBMCs.

V was cut by 6 bases and J by 7 bases, with 10 bases left in between. CDR1 is MNHEY, CDR2 SVGEGT, per germline. This CDR3 is 12 amino acids long. The assay was immunoSEQ multiplex PCR, and TCRdb's table has in-frame clones only and misses some. The table includes 250,000 or so clones, 84% detected once. This rearrangement joins TRBV6-2 or TRBV6-3 to TRBJ1-5, with D unresolved. The sample comprised peripheral blood. The receptor was isolated from a woman aged 40 to 50 who had recovered from COVID-19. The CDR3 here is CASSGRGQPQHF. The CDR3 nucleotides read TGTGCCAGCAGCGGACGGGGACAGCCCCAGCATTTT.